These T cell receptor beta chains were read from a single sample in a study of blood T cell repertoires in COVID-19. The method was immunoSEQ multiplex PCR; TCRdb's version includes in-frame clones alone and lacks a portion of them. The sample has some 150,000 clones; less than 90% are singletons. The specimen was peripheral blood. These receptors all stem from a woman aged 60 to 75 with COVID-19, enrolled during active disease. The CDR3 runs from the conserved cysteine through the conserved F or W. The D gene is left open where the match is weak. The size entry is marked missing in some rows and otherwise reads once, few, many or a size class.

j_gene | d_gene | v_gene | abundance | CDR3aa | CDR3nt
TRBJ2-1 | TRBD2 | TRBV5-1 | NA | CASSLDLAGDNEQFF | TGCGCCAGCAGCTTAGATCTAGCGGGTGACAATGAGCAGTTCTTC
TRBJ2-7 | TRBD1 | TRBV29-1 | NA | CSVVRGLSYEQYF | TGCAGCGTTGTCAGGGGGCTCTCCTACGAGCAGTACTTC
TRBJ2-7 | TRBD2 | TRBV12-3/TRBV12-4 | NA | CASSKAGIYEQYF | TGTGCCAGCAGTAAAGCGGGAATCTACGAGCAGTACTTC
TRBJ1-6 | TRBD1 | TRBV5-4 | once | CASSRGQGFGSPLHF | TGTGCCAGCAGCCGGGGACAGGGGTTTGGTTCACCCCTCCACTTT
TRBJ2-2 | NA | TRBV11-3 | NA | CASSLQGISGELFF | TGTGCCAGCAGCTTACAGGGTATCTCCGGGGAGCTGTTTTTT
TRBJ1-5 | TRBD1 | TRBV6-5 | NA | CASSQDRDGQPQHF | TGTGCCAGCAGCCAAGACAGGGATGGACAGCCCCAGCATTTT
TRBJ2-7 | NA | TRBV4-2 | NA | CASSHTRSYEQYF | TGTGCCAGCAGCCACACAAGATCCTACGAGCAGTACTTC
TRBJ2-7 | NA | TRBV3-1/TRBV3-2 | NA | CASSPSGYEQYF | TGTGCCAGCAGCCCTTCGGGGTACGAGCAGTACTTC
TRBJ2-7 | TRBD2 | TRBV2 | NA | CASSGRTSGTYEQYF | TGTGCCAGCAGTGGAAGGACTAGCGGGACCTACGAGCAGTACTTC
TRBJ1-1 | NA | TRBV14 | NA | CASRRDLKTEAFF | TGTGCCAGTCGCAGGGATCTCAAAACTGAAGCTTTCTTT
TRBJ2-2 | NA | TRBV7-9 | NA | CASSLAARGPGRAGELFF | TGTGCCAGCAGCTTAGCAGCCAGGGGTCCAGGTAGAGCCGGGGAGCTGTTTTTT
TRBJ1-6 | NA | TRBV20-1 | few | CSARADSPLHF | TGCAGTGCTAGAGCGGATTCACCCCTCCACTTT
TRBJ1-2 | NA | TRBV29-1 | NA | CSVGLQGGKGAGYTF | TGCAGCGTTGGGTTACAGGGAGGGAAAGGGGCGGGCTACACCTTC
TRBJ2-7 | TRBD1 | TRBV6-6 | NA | CASSHQVDRVRQYF | TGTGCCAGCAGTCACCAGGTCGACAGGGTACGGCAGTACTTC
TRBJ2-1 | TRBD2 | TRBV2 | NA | CASSEAPLAGYNEQFF | TGTGCCAGCAGTGAAGCGCCTCTAGCGGGATACAATGAGCAGTTCTTC
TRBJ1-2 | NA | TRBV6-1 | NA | CASSEGWTRRTNYGYTF | TGTGCCAGCAGTGAAGGGTGGACAAGGCGGACAAACTATGGCTACACCTTC
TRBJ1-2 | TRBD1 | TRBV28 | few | CASRAGGDYGYTF | TGTGCCAGCAGAGCAGGGGGCGACTATGGCTACACCTTC
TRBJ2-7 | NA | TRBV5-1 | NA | CASSSWSSENYEQYF | TGCGCCAGCAGCTCGTGGTCTAGCGAGAACTACGAGCAGTACTTC
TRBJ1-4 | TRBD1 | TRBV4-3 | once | CASSKDRGNEKLFF | TGCGCCAGCAGCAAGGACAGGGGTAATGAAAAACTGTTTTTT
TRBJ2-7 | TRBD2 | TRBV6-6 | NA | CASSSGRAYEQYF | TGTGCCAGCAGTAGCGGGAGGGCCTACGAGCAGTACTTC
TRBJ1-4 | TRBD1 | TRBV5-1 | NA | CASSPAPGQLNEKLFF | TGCGCCAGCAGCCCCGCTCCGGGACAGCTTAATGAAAAACTGTTTTTT
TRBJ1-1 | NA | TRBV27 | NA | CASSSSGRRSTEAFF | TGTGCCAGCAGTTCCTCTGGTCGGCGGAGCACTGAAGCTTTCTTT